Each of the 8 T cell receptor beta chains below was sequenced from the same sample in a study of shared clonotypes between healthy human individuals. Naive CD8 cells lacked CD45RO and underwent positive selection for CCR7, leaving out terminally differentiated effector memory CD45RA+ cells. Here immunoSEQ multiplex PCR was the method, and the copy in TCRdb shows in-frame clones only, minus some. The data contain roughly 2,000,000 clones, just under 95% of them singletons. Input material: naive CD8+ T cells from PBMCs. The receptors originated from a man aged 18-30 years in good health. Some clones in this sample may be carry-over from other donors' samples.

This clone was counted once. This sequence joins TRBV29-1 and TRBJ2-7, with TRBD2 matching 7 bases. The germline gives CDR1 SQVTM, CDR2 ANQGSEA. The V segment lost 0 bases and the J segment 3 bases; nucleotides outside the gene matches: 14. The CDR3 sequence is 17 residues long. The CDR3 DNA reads TGCAGCGTTGAAGATAGGGGCGGGTCTAGCGGATTCTACGAGCAGTACTTC. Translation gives CSVEDRGGSSGFYEQYF.

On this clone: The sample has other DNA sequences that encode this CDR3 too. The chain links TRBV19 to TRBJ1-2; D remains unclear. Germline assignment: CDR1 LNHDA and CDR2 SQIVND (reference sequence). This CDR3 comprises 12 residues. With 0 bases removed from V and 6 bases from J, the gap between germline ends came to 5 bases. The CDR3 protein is CASSIDRDGYTF. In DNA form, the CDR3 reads TGTGCCAGTAGTATAGATCGGGATGGCTACACCTTC.

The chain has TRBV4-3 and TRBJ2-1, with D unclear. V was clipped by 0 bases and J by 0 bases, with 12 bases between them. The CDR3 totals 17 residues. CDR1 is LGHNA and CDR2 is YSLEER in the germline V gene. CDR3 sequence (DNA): TGCGCCAGCAGCCAAGAAGATGGGGTAAGCTCCTACAATGAGCAGTTCTTC. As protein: CASSQEDGVSSYNEQFF.

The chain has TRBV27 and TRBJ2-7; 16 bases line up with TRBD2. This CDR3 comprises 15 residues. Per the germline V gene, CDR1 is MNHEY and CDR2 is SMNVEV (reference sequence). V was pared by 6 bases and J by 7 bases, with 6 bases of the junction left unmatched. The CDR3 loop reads CASRTGLAGGLEQYF. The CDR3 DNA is TGTGCCAGCAGAACGGGACTAGCGGGAGGGCTTGAGCAGTACTTC.

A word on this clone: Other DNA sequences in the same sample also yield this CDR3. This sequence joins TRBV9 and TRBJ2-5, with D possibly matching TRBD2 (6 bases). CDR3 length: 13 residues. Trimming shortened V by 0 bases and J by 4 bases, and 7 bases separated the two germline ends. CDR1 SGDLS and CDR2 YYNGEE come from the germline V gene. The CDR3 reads CASSVGGVETQYF. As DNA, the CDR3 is TGTGCCAGCAGCGTAGGGGGGGTAGAGACCCAGTACTTC. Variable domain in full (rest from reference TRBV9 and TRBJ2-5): DSGVTQTPKHLITATGQRVTLRCSPRSGDLSVYWYQQSLDQGLQFLIQYYNGEERAKGNILERFSAQQFPDLHSELNLSSLELGDSALYFCASSVGGVETQYFGPGTRLLVL.

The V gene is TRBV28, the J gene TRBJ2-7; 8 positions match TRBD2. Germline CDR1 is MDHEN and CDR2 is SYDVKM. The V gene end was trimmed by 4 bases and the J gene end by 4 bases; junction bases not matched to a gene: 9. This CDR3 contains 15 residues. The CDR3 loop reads CASSYESGSRYEQYF. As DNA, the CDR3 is TGTGCCAGCAGTTATGAGAGCGGGAGTAGGTACGAGCAGTACTTC.

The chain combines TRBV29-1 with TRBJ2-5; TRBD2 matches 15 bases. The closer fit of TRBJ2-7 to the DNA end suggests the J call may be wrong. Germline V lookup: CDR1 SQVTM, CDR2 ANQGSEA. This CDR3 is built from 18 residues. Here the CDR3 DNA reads TGCAGCGTCCTGGGATGGGGGACTAGCGGGAGGATGATCTACGAGCAGTACTTC. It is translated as CSVLGWGTSGRMIYEQYF.

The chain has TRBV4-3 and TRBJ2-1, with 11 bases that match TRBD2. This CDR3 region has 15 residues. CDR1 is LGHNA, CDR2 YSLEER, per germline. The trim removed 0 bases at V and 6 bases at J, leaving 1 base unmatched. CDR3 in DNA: TGCGCCAGCAGCCAAGATACTAGCGGGAGCAATGAGCAGTTCTTC. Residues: CASSQDTSGSNEQFF.